This T cell receptor beta chain was sequenced during a study of T cells after yellow fever vaccination. Study-wide background: Where fractions had low cell numbers, libraries were prepared from them with the SMART-Seq v4 Ultra Low Input RNA kit.

The CDR3 has 13 amino acids. Trimming removed 4 bases from V and 4 bases from J, with 11 bases in between. The V gene's germline CDR1 is SGHRS and CDR2 YFSETQ. Worth noting for this clonotype: Antigen unknown.

General observations from the study: Primary-vaccination clones mostly resurfaced post-booster (around 95% CD4, approximately 90% CD8). The bulk population could contribute abundant contaminating clonotypes to FACS-sorted repertoires.

One entry per CDR3 protein, called by TCRdb with MiXCR from the 5' RACE reads. Here the sample spans more than 450,000 distinct CDR3 sequences, just over 20% being singletons. The sequencing used PBMCs, collected roughly 20 days after the first yellow fever vaccination. The TCR was taken from a young man who received the YFV17D yellow fever vaccine. The V and J genes are TRBV5-1 and TRBJ1-1; D unresolved. The CDR3 loop is CASSGEPSTEAFF. CDR3 bases: TGCGCCAGCAGCGGCGAACCTAGCACTGAAGCTTTCTTT.